This TCR beta chain is from a study of cytomegalovirus exposure and HLA in healthy donors. PCR was performed using 60 Vbeta and 13 Jbeta primers. TCRdb's table, derived via immunoSEQ multiplex PCR, lists solely in-frame clones and lacks some. The sample contains approximately 200,000 clones, 70% to 85% of which appear only once. This clone was seen only a few times. Trimming cost V 2 bases and J 7 bases; bases outside gene matches: 13. This CDR3 comprises 15 residues. Per the germline V gene, CDR1 is GTSNPN and CDR2 is SVGIG (reference sequence). Sequencing was carried out using PBMCs. The receptor comes from a girl aged 2 to 10 in good health and CMV-seronegative. This rearrangement joins TRBV30 to TRBJ2-7, with 8 bases matching TRBD1. CDR3 DNA: TGTGCCTGGAGTCCCAACCCGACAGGGGCCAGGGAGCAGTACTTC. This translates into CAWSPNPTGAREQYF. Full variable domain (missing parts from reference TRBV30 and TRBJ2-7): SQTIHQWPATLVQPVGSPLSLECTVEGTSNPNLYWYRQAAGRGLQLLFYSVGIGQISSEVPQNLSASRPQDRQFILSSKKLLLSDSGFYLCAWSPNPTGAREQYFGPGTRLTVT.